These 5 T cell receptor beta chains share one sample of origin, sequenced in a study of OX40 agonist ivuxolimab in advanced cancers. Assay used: immunoSEQ multiplex PCR; TCRdb lists only in-frame clones, some missing. The table includes over 25,000 clones, more than 60% detected once. The specimen was CD4+ or CD8+ T cells sorted from blood, collected in a trial of the OX40 agonist ivuxolimab. The receptors here all came from an adult with an advanced solid tumor such as melanoma, head and neck, liver or kidney cancer.

This clone has only a few counts. V usage is TRBV28 and J usage is TRBJ1-1, with no clear D. CDR3 length equals 13 residues. Germline V gene lookup returns CDR1 MDHEN and CDR2 SYDVKM. V lost 6 bases to trimming and J lost 1 base, with 9 bases between them. The CDR3 nucleotides read TGTGCCAGCAGCTTGCGGGGGAACACTGAAGCTTTCTTT. Translation gives CASSLRGNTEAFF.

The genes are TRBV4-1 and TRBJ1-4; 7 bases map to TRBD1. Per the germline V gene, CDR1 is MGHRA and CDR2 is YSYEKL. The J segment lost 7 bases and the V segment lost 6 bases, leaving 11 bases of the junction unmatched. The CDR3 has 15 residues. The CDR3 loop is CASRWNDREFEKLFF. CDR3 nucleotide sequence: TGCGCCAGCAGGTGGAATGACAGGGAGTTTGAAAAACTGTTTTTT.

This rearrangement joins TRBV30 to TRBJ1-3, with D possibly being TRBD1 (5 bases). Germline CDR1 reads GTSNPN; CDR2 reads SVGIG (reference sequence). This CDR3 region has 15 residues. V was cut by 3 bases and J by 2 bases, with 14 bases left in between. The CDR3 bases are TGTGCCTGGAGCGCAGGGCCATACGCTGGAAACACCATATATTTT. It specifies CAWSAGPYAGNTIYF.

The chain couples TRBV5-8 to TRBJ2-3; D call uncertain. This CDR3 is built from 16 residues. V was cut by 1 base and J by 5 bases, with 17 bases left in between. CDR1 is SGHTS and CDR2 is YDEGEE in the germline V gene. In nucleotides, the CDR3 is TGTGCCAGCAGCTTGAATATTCTCGAGATGGGAGATACGCAGTATTTT. Amino acids: CASSLNILEMGDTQYF.

A few counts support this clone. The V and J genes are TRBV4-1 and TRBJ2-7; no firm D call. Trimming took 0 bases from V and 0 from J, leaving 12 bases between them. Germline V lookup: CDR1 MGHRA, CDR2 YSYEKL. The CDR3 extends over 16 amino acids. The CDR3 sequence: CASSQDGDSLSYEQYF. CDR3 nucleotides: TGCGCCAGCAGCCAAGATGGCGACTCCCTCTCCTACGAGCAGTACTTC.